This T cell receptor (beta chain) is drawn from a study of cytomegalovirus exposure and HLA in healthy donors. Researchers ran the PCR with 60 Vbeta and 13 Jbeta primers. Method: immunoSEQ multiplex PCR; TCRdb's copy keeps in-frame clones and lacks some. The sample holds 150,000 or so clones, around 80% seen once. With V trimmed by 4 bases and J by 1 base, 5 bases remained unmatched. The germline V gene has CDR1 SGHRS and CDR2 YFSETQ. The CDR3 has 16 residues. The receptor was derived from a middle-aged man in good health and CMV-seronegative. Specimen: PBMCs. The chain uses TRBV5-1 and TRBJ2-3, with 11 bases aligning to TRBD2. This CDR3 is CASSPTSGRGTDTQYF. As DNA, the CDR3 is TGCGCCAGCAGCCCAACTAGCGGGAGAGGCACAGATACGCAGTATTTT.